The 24 T cell receptor beta chains presented below share a single source sample, sequenced in a study of T cell changes during pregnancy in multiple sclerosis. Using immunoSEQ multiplex PCR, the repertoire was profiled, and TCRdb retains in-frame clones only, with some absent. The table has around 86,000 clones, over 80% seen once. The sequences come from peripheral blood, collected in the first trimester of pregnancy. These receptor sequences come from a female donor with multiple sclerosis, enrolled in a pregnancy study.

The genes are TRBV11-2 and TRBJ1-4, with D unresolved. The CDR3 loop spans 14 amino acids. The V gene lost 0 bases and the J gene lost 5 bases, with 7 bases spanning the gap. Germline CDR1 is SGHAT and CDR2 is FQNNGV. Here the CDR3 reads CASSLDYRNEKLFF. CDR3 nucleotides: TGTGCCAGCAGCTTAGACTATAGAAATGAAAAACTGTTTTTT.

CDR3 bases: TGTGCCTGGAGCGGGACAGGGGCAACCATATATTTT. Amino acid sequence: CAWSGTGATIYF. This chain connects TRBV30 to TRBJ1-3; 10 bases are shared with TRBD1. V trimming: 3 bases; J trimming: 10 bases; junction bases outside the gene matches: 3. Germline V gene data show CDR1 as GTSNPN and CDR2 as SVGIG (reference sequence). The CDR3 extends over 12 amino acids.

This clone was detected once. The chain joins TRBV29-1 to TRBJ2-7; 9 bases fit TRBD2. CDR3 length: 15 amino acids. The V gene end was trimmed by 7 bases and the J gene end by 5 bases; junction bases not matched to a gene: 15. Germline V lookup: CDR1 SQVTM, CDR2 ANQGSEA. The CDR3 nucleotides read TGCAGCGCTCTGGGCTTTAGCGGGAGCCCCCACGAGCAGTACTTC. Protein sequence: CSALGFSGSPHEQYF.

Written as DNA, the CDR3 is TGTGCCAGCAGCTTAGGGACAGGCTCCGAGCAGTACTTC. Encoded protein: CASSLGTGSEQYF. This chain uses TRBV7-6 with TRBJ2-7; 7 nucleotides agree with TRBD1. The CDR3 spans 13 residues. J gave up 6 bases and V 1 base, and 3 bases lay outside the gene matches. CDR1 and CDR2 (germline): SGHVS, FNYEAQ.

The chain links TRBV6-1 to TRBJ2-2; D is ambiguous. This CDR3 is built from 15 residues. Trimming removed 1 base from V and 1 base from J, with 7 bases in between. The V gene's germline CDR1 is MNHNS and CDR2 SASEGT. CDR3 sequence (DNA): TGTGCCAGCAGTGAAGTGCCAGAGAACACCGGGGAGCTGTTTTTT. Its translation is CASSEVPENTGELFF.

The rearrangement links TRBV7-6 to TRBJ2-2; the match to TRBD2 covers 16 bases. V dropped 3 bases and J dropped 3; count of bases not matched to a gene: 16. The length of the CDR3 is 22 residues. The germline CDR1 and CDR2 sequences are SGHVS and FNYEAQ. The CDR3 reads CASSFGRFPGLAGGPYTGELFF. For the CDR3, the DNA is TGTGCCAGCAGCTTTGGCCGCTTTCCGGGACTAGCGGGAGGGCCTTACACCGGGGAGCTGTTTTTT.

V and J are TRBV11-2 and TRBJ1-4; D is unresolved. Per the germline V gene, CDR1 is SGHAT and CDR2 is FQNNGV. Trimming took 4 bases from V and 11 from J, leaving 11 bases between them. This CDR3 is 12 amino acids long. In DNA form, the CDR3 reads TGTGCCAGCAGCTCCTCGTACACGAAACTGTTTTTT. Its protein product is CASSSSYTKLFF. The whole variable domain, filled in from reference TRBV11-2 and TRBJ1-4, reads EAGVAQSPRYKIIEKRQSVAFWCNPISGHATLYWYQQILGQGPKLLIQFQNNGVVDDSQLPKDRFSAERLKGVDSTLKIQPAKLEDSAVYLCASSSSYTKLFFGSGTQLSVL.

The V call is TRBV27, the J call TRBJ1-2; 8 bases match TRBD1. V dropped 6 bases and J dropped 7; count of bases not matched to a gene: 10. This CDR3 contains 14 residues. Per the germline V gene, CDR1 is MNHEY and CDR2 is SMNVEV (reference sequence). The DNA of the CDR3 is TGTGCCAGCAGCTTCTCCGGACAGGGTGGTGGCTACACCTTC. Translation: CASSFSGQGGGYTF.

The genes are TRBV5-1 and TRBJ2-1, with 9 bases matching TRBD2. The germline CDR1 and CDR2 sequences are SGHRS and YFSETQ. The CDR3 is made up of 14 amino acids. Losses at the gene ends were 3 bases for V and 8 bases for J; bases not matched to a gene: 6. The DNA of the CDR3 is TGCGCCAGCAGCTCCGGGACTAGCACAGATGAGCAGTTCTTC. Residues: CASSSGTSTDEQFF.

The genes are TRBV27 and TRBJ2-2, with a tentative D call TRBD2 (5 bases). The germline CDR1 and CDR2 sequences are MNHEY and SMNVEV (reference sequence). Trimming pared 7 bases from V and 0 bases from J, leaving 12 bases between. This CDR3 is built from 15 residues. In nucleotides, the CDR3 is TGTGCCAGCAAGCGACTAACCGCGAACACCGGGGAGCTGTTTTTT. Protein: CASKRLTANTGELFF.

This clone was counted many times. V and J are TRBV9 and TRBJ1-1; D remains unclear. The CDR3 consists of 14 residues. V was clipped by 3 bases and J by 1 base, with 10 bases between them. Germline loops: CDR1 SGDLS, CDR2 YYNGEE. Written as DNA, the CDR3 is TGTGCCAGCAGCGCGAATATCGGGAACACTGAAGCTTTCTTT. Translating it yields CASSANIGNTEAFF.

This chain uses TRBV5-1 with TRBJ1-2; 8 nucleotides line up with TRBD1. Germline V gene data show CDR1 as SGHRS and CDR2 as YFSETQ. V dropped 0 bases and J dropped 6; count of bases not matched to a gene: 7. This CDR3 region has 15 residues. CDR3 bases: TGCGCCAGCAGCTTGGGGGGACAGGCTAGGGATGGCTACACCTTC. As protein: CASSLGGQARDGYTF. The full variable domain, rest sourced from reference TRBV5-1 and TRBJ1-2, is KAGVTQTPRYLIKTRGQQVTLSCSPISGHRSVSWYQQTPGQGLQFLFEYFSETQRNKGNFPGRFSGRQFSNSRSEMNVSTLELGDSALYLCASSLGGQARDGYTFGSGTRLTVV.

The rearrangement joins TRBV14 to TRBJ2-7; TRBD1 matches at 7 bases. J gave up 5 bases and V 4 bases, and 5 bases lay outside the gene matches. The germline V gene has CDR1 SGHDN and CDR2 FVKESK. CDR3 length: 13 amino acids. In DNA, the CDR3 is TGTGCCAGCAGCCCTCGGACAGGAAACGAGCAGTACTTC. It codes for CASSPRTGNEQYF. Supplemented by reference TRBV14 and TRBJ2-7, the full variable domain reads EAGVTQFPSHSVIEKGQTVTLRCDPISGHDNLYWYRRVMGKEIKFLLHFVKESKQDESGMPNNRFLAERTGGTYSTLKVQPAELEDSGVYFCASSPRTGNEQYFGPGTRLTVT.

About this clone itself: The same CDR3 can be traced to other DNA sequences in this sample. The J gene is TRBJ2-7, the V gene TRBV28; TRBD1 is a possible D gene (5 bases). V was shortened by 6 bases and J by 1 base, with 7 bases between the two germline ends. Looked up from germline, CDR1 is MDHEN and CDR2 is SYDVKM. The CDR3 consists of 12 residues. In nucleotides, the CDR3 is TGTGCCAGCAGCTCAGGGTCCTACGAGCAGTACTTC. This sequence encodes CASSSGSYEQYF. Filled out from reference TRBV28 and TRBJ2-7, the complete variable domain reads DVKVTQSSRYLVKRTGEKVFLECVQDMDHENMFWYRQDPGLGLRLIYFSYDVKMKEKGDIPEGYSVSREKKERFSLILESASTNQTSMYLCASSSGSYEQYFGPGTRLTVT.

This chain uses TRBV18 with TRBJ2-7, with 8 bases fitting TRBD2. Trimming removed 1 base from V and 0 bases from J; junction bases left unmatched: 5. Germline-derived CDR1 and CDR2 are KGHSH and LQKENI. This CDR3 comprises 16 residues. The CDR3 sequence is CASSPRGGGNSYEQYF. In nucleotides, the CDR3 is TGTGCCAGCTCACCACGGGGCGGGGGGAACTCCTACGAGCAGTACTTC. Variable domain in full (rest from reference TRBV18 and TRBJ2-7): NAGVMQNPRHLVRRRGQEARLRCSPMKGHSHVYWYRQLPEEGLKFMVYLQKENIIDESGMPKERFSAEFPKEGPSILRIQQVVRGDSAAYFCASSPRGGGNSYEQYFGPGTRLTVT.

This chain connects TRBV5-4 to TRBJ2-7; D is possibly TRBD2 (6 bases). Trimming took 4 bases from V and 2 from J, leaving 22 bases between them. The germline gives CDR1 SGHNT, CDR2 YYREEE (reference sequence). This CDR3 comprises 17 residues. CDR3 loop: CASSRGGFGTVTYEQYF. The CDR3 DNA is TGTGCCAGCAGCCGCGGCGGGTTCGGGACTGTGACCTACGAGCAGTACTTC.

V usage is TRBV5-1 and J usage is TRBJ2-1, with 8 bases lining up with TRBD1. CDR1 and CDR2 (germline): SGHRS, YFSETQ. Trimming cost V 0 bases and J 7 bases; bases outside gene matches: 6. The CDR3 is 15 amino acids. This chain's CDR3 is CASSLEAGGSNEQFF. The CDR3, as DNA: TGCGCCAGCAGCTTGGAGGCAGGGGGCTCGAATGAGCAGTTCTTC.

This clone showed up just once. The V and J genes are TRBV27 and TRBJ1-5; the D is unclear. The CDR3 sequence is 15 residues long. V was pared by 2 bases and J by 0 bases, with 8 bases between. Germline CDR1 MNHEY, CDR2 SMNVEV (reference sequence). The CDR3 region has the DNA TGTGCCAGCAGTTTAAATCCCAATAGCAATCAGCCCCAGCATTTT. Residues: CASSLNPNSNQPQHF.

The CDR3, as DNA: TGTGCCAGCTTGGTCCAGGGGCACACCGGGGAGCTGTTTTTT. Amino acids: CASLVQGHTGELFF. The chain couples TRBV6-6 to TRBJ2-2; D is perhaps TRBD1 (6 bases). CDR3 length equals 14 residues. The germline V gene has CDR1 MNHNY and CDR2 SVGAGI (reference sequence). V gave up 8 bases and J gave up 3 bases, with 13 bases separating them.

The J gene is TRBJ2-5, the V gene TRBV11-2, with D possibly being TRBD1 (6 bases). The V gene lost 5 bases and the J gene lost 6 bases, with 22 bases spanning the gap. The length of the CDR3 is 16 residues. Germline CDR1 reads SGHAT; CDR2 reads FQNNGV. CDR3 region: CASSQIQGPTEKTQYF. In nucleotides, the CDR3 is TGTGCCAGCAGCCAAATACAGGGTCCGACTGAAAAGACCCAGTACTTC.

The rearrangement links TRBV7-7 to TRBJ1-3; D is possibly TRBD1 (6 bases). CDR1 is SSHAT, CDR2 FNYEAQ, per germline (reference sequence). Trimming cost V 6 bases and J 0 bases, with 15 bases left between them. The CDR3 consists of 16 residues. This CDR3 is CASSLRDIPSGNTIYF. CDR3 in DNA: TGTGCCAGCAGTCTCCGGGACATCCCCTCTGGAAACACCATATATTTT.

This rearrangement joins TRBV5-4 to TRBJ2-5; no definite D call. The end of the DNA is better explained by TRBJ2-7, so the J call may be wrong. The CDR3 covers 11 residues. Germline V gene data show CDR1 as SGHNT and CDR2 as YYREEE (reference sequence). The chain's CDR3 is CASSSSYEQYF. Here the CDR3 DNA reads TGTGCCAGCAGCTCCTCCTACGAGCAGTACTTC.

The chain carries TRBV11-3 and TRBJ2-3; D is possibly TRBD2 (6 bases). Between the trimmed V and J ends, which lost 5 bases and 3 bases, there was a span of 15 bases. There are 15 residues in the CDR3. Germline V gene data show CDR1 as SGHNT and CDR2 as YENEEA. CDR3 bases: TGTGCCAGCAGCCCAAGGGCGGGAAGTACAGATACGCAGTATTTT. Translated: CASSPRAGSTDTQYF.

The chain uses TRBV7-9 and TRBJ1-6; 8 bases align to TRBD1. Germline-derived CDR1 and CDR2 are SEHNR and FQNEAQ (reference sequence). The V and J ends lost 6 bases and 5 bases, in that order; junction bases with no gene match: 0. The CDR3 covers 13 residues. The CDR3 sequence is CASRTGDNSPLHF. CDR3 sequence (DNA): TGTGCCAGCAGGACAGGGGATAATTCACCCCTCCACTTT.